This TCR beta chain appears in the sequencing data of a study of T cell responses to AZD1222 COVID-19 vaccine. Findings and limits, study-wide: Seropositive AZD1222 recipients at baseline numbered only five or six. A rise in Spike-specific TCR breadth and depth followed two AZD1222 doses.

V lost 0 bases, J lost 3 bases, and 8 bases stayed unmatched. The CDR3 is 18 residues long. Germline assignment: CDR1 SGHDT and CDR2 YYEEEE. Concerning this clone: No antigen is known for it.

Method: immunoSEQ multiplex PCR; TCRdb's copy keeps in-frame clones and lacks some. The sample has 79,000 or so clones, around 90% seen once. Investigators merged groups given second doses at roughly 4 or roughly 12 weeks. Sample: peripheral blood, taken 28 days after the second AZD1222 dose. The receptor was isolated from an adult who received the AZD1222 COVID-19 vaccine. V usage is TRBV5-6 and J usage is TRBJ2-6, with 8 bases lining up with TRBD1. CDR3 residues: CASSLALQGAYGANVLTF. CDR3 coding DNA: TGTGCCAGCAGCTTGGCCTTGCAGGGGGCTTATGGGGCCAACGTCCTGACTTTC. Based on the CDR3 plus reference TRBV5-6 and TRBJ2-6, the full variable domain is DAGVTQSPTHLIKTRGQQVTLRCSPKSGHDTVSWYQQALGQGPQFIFQYYEEEERQRGNFPDRFSGHQFPNYSSELNVNALLLGDSALYLCASSLALQGAYGANVLTFGAGSRLTVL.